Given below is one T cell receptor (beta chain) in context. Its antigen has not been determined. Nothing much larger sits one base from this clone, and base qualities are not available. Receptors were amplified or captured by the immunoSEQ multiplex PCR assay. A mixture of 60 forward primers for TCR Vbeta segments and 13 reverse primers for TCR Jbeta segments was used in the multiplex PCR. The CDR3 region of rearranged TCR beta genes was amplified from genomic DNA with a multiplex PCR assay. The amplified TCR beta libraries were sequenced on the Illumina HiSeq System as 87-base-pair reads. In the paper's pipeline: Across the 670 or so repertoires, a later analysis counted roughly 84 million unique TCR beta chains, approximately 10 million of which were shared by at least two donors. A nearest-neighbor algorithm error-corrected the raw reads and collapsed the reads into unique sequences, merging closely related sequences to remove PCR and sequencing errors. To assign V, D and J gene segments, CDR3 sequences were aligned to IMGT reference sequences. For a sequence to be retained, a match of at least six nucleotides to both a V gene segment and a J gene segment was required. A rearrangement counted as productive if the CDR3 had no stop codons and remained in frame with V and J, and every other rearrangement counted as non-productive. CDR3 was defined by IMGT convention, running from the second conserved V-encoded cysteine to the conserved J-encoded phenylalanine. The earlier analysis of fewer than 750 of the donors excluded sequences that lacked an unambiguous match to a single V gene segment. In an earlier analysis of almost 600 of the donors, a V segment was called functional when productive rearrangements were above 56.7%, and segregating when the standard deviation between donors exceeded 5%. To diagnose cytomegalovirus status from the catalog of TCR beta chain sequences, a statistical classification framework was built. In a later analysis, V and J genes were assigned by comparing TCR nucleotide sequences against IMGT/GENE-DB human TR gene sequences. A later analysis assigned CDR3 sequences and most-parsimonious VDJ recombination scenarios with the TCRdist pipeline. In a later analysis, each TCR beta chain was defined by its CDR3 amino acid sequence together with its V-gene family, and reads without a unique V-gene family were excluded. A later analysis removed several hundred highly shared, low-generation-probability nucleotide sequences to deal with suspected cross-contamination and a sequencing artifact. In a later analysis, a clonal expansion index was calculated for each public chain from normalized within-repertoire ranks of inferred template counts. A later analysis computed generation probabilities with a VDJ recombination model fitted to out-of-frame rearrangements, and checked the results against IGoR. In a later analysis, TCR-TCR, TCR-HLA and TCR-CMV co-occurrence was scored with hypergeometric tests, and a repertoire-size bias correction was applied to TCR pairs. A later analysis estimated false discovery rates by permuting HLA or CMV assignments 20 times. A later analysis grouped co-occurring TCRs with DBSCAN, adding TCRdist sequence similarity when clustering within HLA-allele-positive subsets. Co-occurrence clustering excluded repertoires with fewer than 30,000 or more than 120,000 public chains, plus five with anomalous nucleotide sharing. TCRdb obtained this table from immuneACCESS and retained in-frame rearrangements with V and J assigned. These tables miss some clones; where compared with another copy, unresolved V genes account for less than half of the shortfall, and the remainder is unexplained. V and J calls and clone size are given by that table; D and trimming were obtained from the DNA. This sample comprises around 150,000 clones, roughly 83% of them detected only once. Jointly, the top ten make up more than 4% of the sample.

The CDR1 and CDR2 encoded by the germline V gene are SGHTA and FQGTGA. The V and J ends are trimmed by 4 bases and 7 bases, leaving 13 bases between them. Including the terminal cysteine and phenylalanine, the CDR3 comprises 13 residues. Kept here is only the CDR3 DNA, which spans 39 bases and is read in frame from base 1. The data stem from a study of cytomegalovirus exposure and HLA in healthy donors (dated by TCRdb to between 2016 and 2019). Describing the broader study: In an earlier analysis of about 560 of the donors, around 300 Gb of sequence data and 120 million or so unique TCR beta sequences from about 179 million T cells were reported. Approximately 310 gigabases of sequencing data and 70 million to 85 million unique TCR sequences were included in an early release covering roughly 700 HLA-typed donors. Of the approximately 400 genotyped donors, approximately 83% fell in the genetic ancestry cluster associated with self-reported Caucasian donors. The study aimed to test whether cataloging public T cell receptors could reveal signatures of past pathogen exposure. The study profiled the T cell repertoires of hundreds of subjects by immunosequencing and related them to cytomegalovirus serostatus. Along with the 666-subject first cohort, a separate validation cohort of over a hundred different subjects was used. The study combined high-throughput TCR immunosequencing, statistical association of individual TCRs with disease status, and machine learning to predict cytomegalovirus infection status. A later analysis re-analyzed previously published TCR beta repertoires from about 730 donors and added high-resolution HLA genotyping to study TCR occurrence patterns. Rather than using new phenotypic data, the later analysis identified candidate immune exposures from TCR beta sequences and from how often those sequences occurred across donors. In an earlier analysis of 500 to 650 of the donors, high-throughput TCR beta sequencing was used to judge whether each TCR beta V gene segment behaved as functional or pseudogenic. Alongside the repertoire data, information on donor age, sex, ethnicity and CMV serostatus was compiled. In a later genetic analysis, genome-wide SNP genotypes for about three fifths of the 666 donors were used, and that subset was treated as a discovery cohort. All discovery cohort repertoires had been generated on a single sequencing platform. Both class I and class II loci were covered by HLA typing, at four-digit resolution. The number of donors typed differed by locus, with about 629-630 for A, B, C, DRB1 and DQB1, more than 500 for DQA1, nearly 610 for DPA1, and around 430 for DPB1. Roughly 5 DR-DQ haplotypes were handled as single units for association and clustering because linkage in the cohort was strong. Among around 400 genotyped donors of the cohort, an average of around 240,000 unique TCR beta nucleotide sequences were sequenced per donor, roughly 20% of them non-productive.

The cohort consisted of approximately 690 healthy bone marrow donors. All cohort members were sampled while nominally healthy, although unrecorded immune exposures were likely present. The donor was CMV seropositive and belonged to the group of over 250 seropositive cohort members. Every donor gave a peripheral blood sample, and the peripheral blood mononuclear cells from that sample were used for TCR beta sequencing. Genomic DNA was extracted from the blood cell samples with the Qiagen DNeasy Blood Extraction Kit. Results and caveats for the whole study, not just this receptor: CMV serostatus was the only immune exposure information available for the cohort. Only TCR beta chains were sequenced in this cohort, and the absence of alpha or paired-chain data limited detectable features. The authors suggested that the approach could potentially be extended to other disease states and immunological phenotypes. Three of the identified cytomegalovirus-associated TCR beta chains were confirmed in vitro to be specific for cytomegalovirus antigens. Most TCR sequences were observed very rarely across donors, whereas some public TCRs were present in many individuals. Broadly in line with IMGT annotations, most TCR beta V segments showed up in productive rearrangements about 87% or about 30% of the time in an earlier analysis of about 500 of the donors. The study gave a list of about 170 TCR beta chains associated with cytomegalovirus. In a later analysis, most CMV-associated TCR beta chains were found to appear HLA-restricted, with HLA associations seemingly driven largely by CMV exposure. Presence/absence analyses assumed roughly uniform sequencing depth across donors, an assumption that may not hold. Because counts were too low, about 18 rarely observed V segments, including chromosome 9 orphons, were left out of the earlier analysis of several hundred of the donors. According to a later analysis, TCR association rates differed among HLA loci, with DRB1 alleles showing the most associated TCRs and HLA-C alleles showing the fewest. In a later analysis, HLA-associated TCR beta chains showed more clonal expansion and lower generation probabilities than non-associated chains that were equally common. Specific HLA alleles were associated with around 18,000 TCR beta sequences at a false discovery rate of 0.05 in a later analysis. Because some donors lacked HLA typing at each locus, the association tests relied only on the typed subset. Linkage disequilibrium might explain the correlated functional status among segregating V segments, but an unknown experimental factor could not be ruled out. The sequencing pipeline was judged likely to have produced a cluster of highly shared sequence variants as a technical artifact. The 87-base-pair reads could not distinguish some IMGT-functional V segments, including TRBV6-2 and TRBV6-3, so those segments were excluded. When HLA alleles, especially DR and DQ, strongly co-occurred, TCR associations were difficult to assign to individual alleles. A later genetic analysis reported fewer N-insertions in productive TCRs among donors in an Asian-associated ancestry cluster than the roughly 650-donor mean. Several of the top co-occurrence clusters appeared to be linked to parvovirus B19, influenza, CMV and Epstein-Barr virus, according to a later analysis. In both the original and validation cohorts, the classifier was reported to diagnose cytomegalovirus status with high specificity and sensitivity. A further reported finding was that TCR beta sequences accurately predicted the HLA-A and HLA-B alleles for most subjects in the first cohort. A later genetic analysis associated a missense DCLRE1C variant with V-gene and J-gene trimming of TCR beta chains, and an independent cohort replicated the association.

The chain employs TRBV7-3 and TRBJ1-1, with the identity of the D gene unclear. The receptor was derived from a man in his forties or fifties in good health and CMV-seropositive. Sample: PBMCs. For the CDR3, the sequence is CASSSSARHEAFF. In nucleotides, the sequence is TGTGCCAGCAGCTCCTCCGCCCGACATGAAGCTTTCTTT.